This T cell receptor (beta chain) was sequenced for a study of response to subunit inactivated influenza vaccine listed by TCRdb under 2018. Concerning the study at large: The study used deep quantitative T cell receptor repertoire profiling to track responses to a trivalent subunit inactivated influenza vaccine. On the study overall, not on this receptor specifically: The authors proposed that each seasonal influenza vaccination may bring in only a limited number of new T cells.

As to this clonotype: What antigen it recognizes has not been identified. No base quality information exists; no much larger clone differs at one position.

CDR1 is given as SGHTA and CDR2 as FQGNSA, both from the germline V gene. Ends trimmed: V by 3 bases, J by 5 bases; bases unmatched to a gene: 6. Including cysteine and phenylalanine, the CDR3 has 16 amino acids. Only CDR3 DNA is held: 48 bases, read in frame from base 1. Library construction relied on RT-PCR. The run used an Illumina HiSeq 2500. Through fastp at Q25 and MiXCR, TCRdb rebuilt clones from the public reads, retaining in-frame beta chains. Rows are unified per CDR3 protein, each entry keeping the most common DNA and genes. The sample table records 450,000 to 600,000 distinct CDR3 sequences; under 8.5% of these occur just once. Approximately 14% of the sample is held by the ten biggest clonotypes.

The chain is made from TRBV7-2 and TRBJ2-5; 13 bases in the middle match TRBD2. Sample: PBMCs from blood, taken about 24 months after vaccination. The sequence derives from a man aged 50 to 75 who received an inactivated influenza vaccine. Donor details come from another sample of the same person, matched by shared clones. The CDR3 reads as follows: CASSFGLAGARETQYF. The nucleotide sequence reads TGTGCCAGCAGCTTTGGACTAGCGGGAGCTCGGGAGACCCAGTACTTC.